This TCR beta chain was captured in a study of T cell responses to AZD1222 COVID-19 vaccine. Trimming left V 4 bases short and J 3 bases short, with 9 bases between. Germline V gene lookup returns CDR1 SGHTA and CDR2 FQGNSA. The CDR3 has 14 residues. Produced via immunoSEQ multiplex PCR; TCRdb's table is partial and in-frame only. This sample has some 150,000 clones, with approximately 90% found just once. This chain uses TRBV7-2 with TRBJ2-2; the D is unclear. This clonotype was sampled from an adult in good health. Sequenced here: peripheral blood, sampled on day 0 of AZD1222 vaccination. In DNA, the CDR3 is TGTGCCAGCAGCTCCATAGTGGACACCGGGGAGCTGTTTTTT. It is translated as CASSSIVDTGELFF.